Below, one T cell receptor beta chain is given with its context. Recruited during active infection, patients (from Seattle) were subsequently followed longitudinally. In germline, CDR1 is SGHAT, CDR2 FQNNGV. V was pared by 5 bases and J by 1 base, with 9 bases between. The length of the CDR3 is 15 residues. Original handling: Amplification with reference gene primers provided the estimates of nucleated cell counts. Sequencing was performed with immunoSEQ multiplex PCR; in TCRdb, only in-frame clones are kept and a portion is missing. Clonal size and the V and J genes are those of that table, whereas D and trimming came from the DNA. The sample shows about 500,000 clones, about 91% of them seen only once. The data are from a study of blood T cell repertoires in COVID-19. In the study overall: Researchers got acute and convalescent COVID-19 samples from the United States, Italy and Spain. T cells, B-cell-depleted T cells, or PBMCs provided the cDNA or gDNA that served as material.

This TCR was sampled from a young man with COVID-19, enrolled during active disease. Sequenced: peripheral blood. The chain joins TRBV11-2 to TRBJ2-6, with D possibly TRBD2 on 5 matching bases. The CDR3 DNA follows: TGTGCCAGCAGCCCGGGAACATCTGGGGCCAACGTCCTGACTTTC. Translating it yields CASSPGTSGANVLTF. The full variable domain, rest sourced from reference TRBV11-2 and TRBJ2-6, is EAGVAQSPRYKIIEKRQSVAFWCNPISGHATLYWYQQILGQGPKLLIQFQNNGVVDDSQLPKDRFSAERLKGVDSTLKIQPAKLEDSAVYLCASSPGTSGANVLTFGAGSRLTVL.